Each of the 29 T cell receptor beta chains below was sequenced from the same sample in a study of cytomegalovirus exposure and HLA in healthy donors. The repertoire was sequenced with immunoSEQ multiplex PCR; TCRdb's copy has only in-frame clones and lacks some. Here the sample spans approximately 100,000 clones, more than 75% being singletons. The material sequenced was PBMCs. These TCRs come from a man younger than 35 in good health and CMV-seropositive.

This clone appeared once. This sequence joins TRBV27 and TRBJ2-4, with D possibly matching TRBD1 (5 bases). CDR1 is MNHEY, CDR2 SMNVEV, per germline (reference sequence). This CDR3 contains 14 residues. V was cut by 6 bases and J by 6 bases, with 15 bases left in between. The CDR3: CASSFRGYGNIQYF. The CDR3 region has the DNA TGTGCCAGCAGCTTTAGGGGCTATGGAAACATTCAGTACTTC.

The rearrangement joins TRBV25-1 to TRBJ2-5; 10 nucleotides agree with TRBD1. Germline V CDR1 and CDR2: MGHDK, SYGVNS. The CDR3 contains 15 residues. With 5 bases clipped from V and 7 bases from J, the junction kept 10 bases outside the gene matches. The CDR3: CASSLETGGAGTQYF. The CDR3, as DNA: TGTGCCAGCAGTCTGGAGACAGGGGGCGCGGGGACCCAGTACTTC.

The J gene is TRBJ2-5, the V gene TRBV6-6, with 8 nucleotides matching TRBD2. The CDR3 sequence is 16 residues long. V lost 5 bases and J lost 4; bases outside the gene matches: 12. Germline CDR1 is MNHNY and CDR2 is SVGAGI (reference sequence). The CDR3 sequence is CASSPPAAGGGETQYF. The CDR3 region has the DNA TGTGCCAGCAGTCCCCCCGCCGCGGGAGGAGGAGAGACCCAGTACTTC.

This chain uses TRBV28 with TRBJ2-5, with D possibly being TRBD2 (5 bases). There are 12 residues in the CDR3. Germline CDR1 MDHEN, CDR2 SYDVKM. V was pared by 3 bases and J by 5 bases, with 7 bases between. DNA of the CDR3: TGTGCCAGCAGTTTCCGGAGGGAGACCCAGTACTTC. Amino acids: CASSFRRETQYF.

This clone showed up just a few times. The chain carries TRBV4-1 and TRBJ1-2; 9 nucleotides line up with TRBD1. Germline V CDR1 and CDR2: MGHRA, YSYEKL. CDR3 length equals 16 residues. With V trimmed by 2 bases and J by 4 bases, 8 bases remained unmatched. The CDR3 nucleotides read TGCGCCAGCAGCCAAAGACAGGGGGGGACTGGCTATGGCTACACCTTC. Translation: CASSQRQGGTGYGYTF.

This clone was picked up one time. The chain employs TRBV6-5 and TRBJ1-1, with no clear D. There are 15 residues in the CDR3. The V gene's germline CDR1 is MNHEY and CDR2 SVGAGI. The germline V and J ends were trimmed by 6 bases and 3 bases, with 17 bases remaining between them. The CDR3 loop reads CASSRPGVTDTEAFF. CDR3 DNA sequence: TGTGCCAGCAGCCGCCCCGGGGTCACCGACACTGAAGCTTTCTTT.

This sequence joins TRBV18 and TRBJ2-7, with D possibly TRBD1 on 5 matching bases. Between the trimmed V and J ends, which lost 2 bases and 3 bases, there was a span of 11 bases. This CDR3 region has 14 residues. Germline lookup yields CDR1 KGHSH and CDR2 LQKENI. CDR3 coding DNA: TGTGCCAGCTCACCATCGGACAAGGGCTACGAGCAGTACTTC. This encodes CASSPSDKGYEQYF.

This chain joins TRBV7-9 and TRBJ2-5; D gene ambiguous. Germline CDR1 and CDR2: SEHNR and FQNEAQ (reference sequence). Trimming removed 1 base from V and 2 bases from J, with 8 bases in between. The CDR3 has 14 residues. DNA of the CDR3: TGTGCCAGCAGCTTAGTGCGTAATCAAGAGACCCAGTACTTC. Its translation: CASSLVRNQETQYF. The full variable domain, in which reference TRBV7-9 and TRBJ2-5 provide the parts outside the CDR3, is DTGVSQNPRHKITKRGQNVTFRCDPISEHNRLYWYRQTLGQGPEFLTYFQNEAQLEKSRLLSDRFSAERPKGSFSTLEIQRTEQGDSAMYLCASSLVRNQETQYFGPGTRLLVL.

The chain recombines TRBV18 with TRBJ2-7; D is unclear. CDR1 and CDR2 (germline): KGHSH, LQKENI. The CDR3 is made up of 15 amino acids. V dropped 0 bases and J dropped 0 bases, with 9 bases sitting between them. The CDR3 protein is CASSPPRDISYEQYF. The DNA for the CDR3 is TGTGCCAGCTCACCACCGCGTGATATCTCCTACGAGCAGTACTTC. The variable domain in full, completed from reference TRBV18 and TRBJ2-7, reads NAGVMQNPRHLVRRRGQEARLRCSPMKGHSHVYWYRQLPEEGLKFMVYLQKENIIDESGMPKERFSAEFPKEGPSILRIQQVVRGDSAAYFCASSPPRDISYEQYFGPGTRLTVT.

This clone was counted once. V gene TRBV5-6 combines with J gene TRBJ1-5, with 8 bases lining up with TRBD1. Germline CDR1 reads SGHDT; CDR2 reads YYEEEE. The length of the CDR3 is 15 residues. Trimming at V came to 1 base and at J to 7 bases, leaving 7 bases not matched to a gene. CDR3 region: CASSLQGAGRQPQHF. Written as DNA, the CDR3 is TGTGCCAGCAGCTTGCAGGGGGCTGGGAGGCAGCCCCAGCATTTT. Using reference TRBV5-6 and TRBJ1-5 for the parts outside the CDR3, the full variable domain is DAGVTQSPTHLIKTRGQQVTLRCSPKSGHDTVSWYQQALGQGPQFIFQYYEEEERQRGNFPDRFSGHQFPNYSSELNVNALLLGDSALYLCASSLQGAGRQPQHFGDGTRLSIL.

This CDR3 is CASSKRTDRDTGELFF. The CDR3 DNA is TGTGCCAGTTCAAAACGTACGGACAGAGACACCGGGGAGCTGTTTTTT. The V and J genes are TRBV18 and TRBJ2-2, with D possibly being TRBD1 (6 bases). The CDR3 has 16 amino acids. Germline V gives CDR1 KGHSH, CDR2 LQKENI. Trimming removed 9 bases at V and 3 bases at J, with 20 bases between.

The chain employs TRBV7-2 and TRBJ1-1; the match to TRBD1 covers 9 bases. The CDR3 runs 14 residues. V was pared by 5 bases and J by 6 bases, with 7 bases of the junction left unmatched. Germline CDR1 reads SGHTA; CDR2 reads FQGNSA. CDR3 in DNA: TGTGCCAGCAGCATGGACAGGGGCTCCGCTGAAGCTTTCTTT. This codes for CASSMDRGSAEAFF.

This clone appeared a single time. This sequence joins TRBV28 and TRBJ1-5, with 9 bases fitting TRBD1. V dropped 6 bases and J dropped 8; count of bases not matched to a gene: 11. Looked up from germline, CDR1 is MDHEN and CDR2 is SYDVKM. The CDR3 consists of 15 residues. CDR3 DNA: TGTGCCAGCAGGGAAACGGGACAGGGTTACGAGCCCCAGCATTTT. Translated, it gives CASRETGQGYEPQHF.

The V and J genes are TRBV5-4 and TRBJ1-2; 7 bases are a match to TRBD1. There are 14 residues in the CDR3. Per germline, CDR1 SGHNT and CDR2 YYREEE (reference sequence). With 5 bases clipped from V and 4 bases from J, the junction kept 8 bases outside the gene matches. The chain's CDR3 is CASRLDRNTYGYTF. CDR3 in DNA: TGTGCCAGCAGACTGGACAGGAACACCTATGGCTACACCTTC.

The rearrangement joins TRBV7-2 to TRBJ1-1; 10 bases agree with TRBD1. The germline gives CDR1 SGHTA, CDR2 FQGNSA. The CDR3 is made up of 14 amino acids. Germline trimming cut 3 bases from V and 5 bases from J; bases unmatched to any gene: 3. This chain's CDR3 is CASSFADRGTEAFF. Written as DNA, the CDR3 is TGTGCCAGCAGCTTTGCGGACAGGGGGACTGAAGCTTTCTTT.

V gene TRBV10-3 combines with J gene TRBJ1-5; D may be TRBD1 (6 bases). This CDR3 spans 16 amino acids. Deletions cut 0 bases from V and 2 bases from J, with 11 bases between. Per the germline V gene, CDR1 is ENHRY and CDR2 is SYGVKD. The CDR3 here is CAISESLAGGNQPQHF. The CDR3, as DNA: TGTGCCATCAGTGAGTCCTTGGCAGGGGGCAATCAGCCCCAGCATTTT.

The rearrangement uses TRBV4-2 and TRBJ2-2; 8 bases fit TRBD1. CDR1 is LGHNA and CDR2 is YNFKEQ in the germline V gene. The CDR3 spans 16 residues. The J segment lost 2 bases and the V segment lost 5 bases, leaving 7 bases of the junction unmatched. Here the CDR3 reads CASSLGTGANTGELFF. The CDR3 region has the DNA TGTGCCAGCAGCTTGGGGACAGGAGCTAACACCGGGGAGCTGTTTTTT.

This clone was recorded at least ten times. This chain uses TRBV2 with TRBJ2-7; possible D gene TRBD2, 6 bases. Germline assignment: CDR1 SNHLY and CDR2 FYNNEI. This CDR3 is 15 amino acids long. V was shortened by 1 base and J by 6 bases, with 16 bases between the two germline ends. The CDR3: CASSEGRVAPSEQYF. The CDR3 nucleotides read TGTGCCAGCAGTGAAGGGAGGGTAGCTCCCTCCGAGCAGTACTTC.

This clone was picked up many times. The chain carries TRBV5-1 and TRBJ2-1, with D maybe TRBD2 (5 bases). The CDR3 is made up of 18 amino acids. The germline CDR1 and CDR2 sequences are SGHRS and YFSETQ. V lost 0 bases and J 7 bases, leaving 23 bases between the germline ends. The CDR3 DNA follows: TGCGCCAGCAGCTTGGGTGTTGAGGCTAGCAGCTTGGCGAATGAGCAGTTCTTC. This encodes CASSLGVEASSLANEQFF. Supplemented by reference TRBV5-1 and TRBJ2-1, the full variable domain reads KAGVTQTPRYLIKTRGQQVTLSCSPISGHRSVSWYQQTPGQGLQFLFEYFSETQRNKGNFPGRFSGRQFSNSRSEMNVSTLELGDSALYLCASSLGVEASSLANEQFFGPGTRLTVL.

This sequence joins TRBV9 and TRBJ2-2; perhaps TRBD2 as D (5 bases). The CDR3 loop spans 16 amino acids. Germline CDR1 and CDR2: SGDLS and YYNGEE. Trimming took off 4 bases at V and 4 bases at J, with 17 bases between the two ends. The CDR3 sequence is CASSTYPGVGTGELFF. The CDR3 DNA reads TGTGCCAGCAGCACATACCCCGGGGTGGGCACCGGGGAGCTGTTTTTT. Combining the CDR3 with reference TRBV9 and TRBJ2-2 gives the whole variable domain DSGVTQTPKHLITATGQRVTLRCSPRSGDLSVYWYQQSLDQGLQFLIQYYNGEERAKGNILERFSAQQFPDLHSELNLSSLELGDSALYFCASSTYPGVGTGELFFGEGSRLTVL.

The V call is TRBV5-4, the J call TRBJ2-1; D is unclear. Trimming took 7 bases from V and 5 from J, leaving 13 bases between them. The V gene's germline CDR1 is SGHNT and CDR2 YYREEE (reference sequence). The CDR3 consists of 13 residues. The CDR3 sequence: CASLTSPDNEQFF. The CDR3 nucleotides read TGTGCCAGCTTAACCTCGCCGGACAATGAGCAGTTCTTC.

V and J are TRBV19 and TRBJ2-3; 7 bases line up with TRBD1. The CDR3 contains 14 residues. V lost 7 bases, J lost 7 bases, and 11 bases stayed unmatched. The germline CDR1 and CDR2 sequences are LNHDA and SQIVND (reference sequence). The CDR3 protein is CASKGPGDSNTQYF. CDR3 bases: TGTGCCAGTAAGGGGCCTGGGGACAGTAATACGCAGTATTTT.

This chain connects TRBV27 to TRBJ1-1, with unresolved D. This CDR3 is 13 amino acids long. Germline lookup yields CDR1 MNHEY and CDR2 SMNVEV (reference sequence). V was trimmed by 6 bases and J by 0 bases, leaving 8 bases between them. The DNA of the CDR3 is TGTGCCAGCAGCCTAGGTCTGAACACTGAAGCTTTCTTT. It codes for CASSLGLNTEAFF.

V and J are TRBV6-1 and TRBJ2-7; D call uncertain. V lost 5 bases and J 5 bases, leaving 13 bases between the germline ends. CDR3 length: 13 residues. From germline, CDR1 is MNHNS and CDR2 SASEGT. Written as DNA, the CDR3 is TGTGCCAGCAGTCAAAGACAAGAAAACGAGCAGTACTTC. Translation: CASSQRQENEQYF.

This chain links TRBV6-1 with TRBJ2-7; 7 bases line up with TRBD1. V was pared by 0 bases and J by 6 bases, with 2 bases of the junction left unmatched. The CDR3 consists of 13 residues. CDR1 and CDR2 from the germline V gene are MNHNS and SASEGT. The CDR3 sequence is CASSEAQGVEQYF. The CDR3 region has the DNA TGTGCCAGCAGTGAAGCTCAGGGGGTCGAGCAGTACTTC.

The chain recombines TRBV5-6 with TRBJ1-5; D might be TRBD1 (5 bases). V lost 0 bases and J lost 7, with 14 bases in between. The V gene's germline CDR1 is SGHDT and CDR2 YYEEEE. The CDR3 is 15 amino acids. The chain's CDR3 is CASSLGDLGGQPQHF. As DNA, the CDR3 is TGTGCCAGCAGCTTGGGGGACCTAGGAGGGCAGCCCCAGCATTTT.

The chain has TRBV9 and TRBJ1-2; 8 bases map to TRBD1. Germline lookup yields CDR1 SGDLS and CDR2 YYNGEE. There are 18 residues in the CDR3. V was pared by 3 bases and J by 4 bases, with 17 bases of the junction left unmatched. For the CDR3, the DNA is TGTGCCAGCAGCGCGAACCCGGGACAGGAAGATAGCCTCTATGGCTACACCTTC. As protein: CASSANPGQEDSLYGYTF.

The gene calls are TRBV5-1 and TRBJ2-5; possible D gene TRBD1, 6 bases. V dropped 4 bases and J dropped 5 bases, with 15 bases sitting between them. Germline V gene lookup returns CDR1 SGHRS and CDR2 YFSETQ. The length of the CDR3 is 14 residues. The CDR3 region is CASSRLQGRETQYF. CDR3 sequence (DNA): TGCGCCAGCAGCCGATTACAGGGTCGGGAGACCCAGTACTTC.

The chain recombines TRBV5-1 with TRBJ2-1; 12 bases agree with TRBD1. The junction had 11 bases not matched to a gene; V was cut back by 0 bases and J by 7 bases. Germline loops: CDR1 SGHRS, CDR2 YFSETQ. The CDR3 length is 18 residues. Written as DNA, the CDR3 is TGCGCCAGCAGCTTGGTTTTCTCCGGGACAGGGGGCGAAAATGAGCAGTTCTTC. Protein: CASSLVFSGTGGENEQFF.